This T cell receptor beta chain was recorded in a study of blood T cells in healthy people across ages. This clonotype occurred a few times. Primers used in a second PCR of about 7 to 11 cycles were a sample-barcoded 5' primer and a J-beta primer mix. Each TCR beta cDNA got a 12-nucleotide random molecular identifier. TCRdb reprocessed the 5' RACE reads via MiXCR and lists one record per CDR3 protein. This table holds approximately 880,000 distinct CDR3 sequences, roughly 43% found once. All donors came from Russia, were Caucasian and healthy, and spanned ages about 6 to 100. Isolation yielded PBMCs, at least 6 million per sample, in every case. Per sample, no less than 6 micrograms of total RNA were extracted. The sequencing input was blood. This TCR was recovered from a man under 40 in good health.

The CDR3 DNA sequence: TGTGCCAGCAGGCGGACAGGGATTAACTATGGCTACACCTTC. Amino acids: CASRRTGINYGYTF. The rearrangement links TRBV6-5 to TRBJ1-2; 8 positions agree with TRBD1. The length of the CDR3 is 14 residues. Germline V CDR1 and CDR2: MNHEY, SVGAGI. V lost 6 bases to trimming and J lost 1 base; unmatched junction nucleotides: 4.